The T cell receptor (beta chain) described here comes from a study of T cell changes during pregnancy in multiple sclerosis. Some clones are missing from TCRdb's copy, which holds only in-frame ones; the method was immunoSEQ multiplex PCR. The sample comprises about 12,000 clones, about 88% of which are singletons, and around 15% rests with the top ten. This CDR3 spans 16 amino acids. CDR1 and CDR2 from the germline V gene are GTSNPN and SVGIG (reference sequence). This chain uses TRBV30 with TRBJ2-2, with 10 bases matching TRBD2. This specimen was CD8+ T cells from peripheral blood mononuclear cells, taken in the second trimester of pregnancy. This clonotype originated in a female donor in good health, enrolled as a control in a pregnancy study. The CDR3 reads CASVGLAGDNTGELFF. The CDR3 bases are TGTGCTTCAGTCGGCCTAGCGGGGGACAACACCGGGGAGCTGTTTTTT.